This section outlines one T cell receptor (beta chain) sequence together with its context. What it recognizes is unknown. Only in-frame clones appear in the TCRdb table, and some are missing; sequencing was by immunoSEQ multiplex PCR. The top ten clones hold about 2% of a sample with about 73,000 clones, less than 75% of them seen once. It was after 10 days of culture that CD4+ T cells were isolated. Either the mRNA-1273 or the BNT162b2 vaccine was given to participants as two doses. Germline V lookup: CDR1 LGHDT, CDR2 YNNKEL (reference sequence). Deletions cut 1 base from V and 10 bases from J, with 11 bases between. CDR3 length: 14 residues. This sample stems from a study of vaccination effects on CD4 cells after COVID-19. Background on the study: Before sequencing took place, the ViraFEST assay used viral peptide pools to expand antigen-specific CD4+ T cells. Study conclusions and caveats: Infection-derived and vaccine-derived clones contracted markedly late after vaccination.

This sample comprised CD4+ T cells from PBMCs cultured without peptide, obtained after COVID-19 vaccination. This clonotype was obtained from a human donor who received a COVID-19 vaccine. The chain joins TRBV3-1 (or the pseudogene TRBV3-2) to TRBJ1-6, with D possibly being TRBD1 (5 bases). The CDR3 sequence is CASSQGGGSSPLHF. CDR3 DNA: TGTGCCAGCAGCCAAGGGGGGGGAAGCTCACCCCTCCACTTT.